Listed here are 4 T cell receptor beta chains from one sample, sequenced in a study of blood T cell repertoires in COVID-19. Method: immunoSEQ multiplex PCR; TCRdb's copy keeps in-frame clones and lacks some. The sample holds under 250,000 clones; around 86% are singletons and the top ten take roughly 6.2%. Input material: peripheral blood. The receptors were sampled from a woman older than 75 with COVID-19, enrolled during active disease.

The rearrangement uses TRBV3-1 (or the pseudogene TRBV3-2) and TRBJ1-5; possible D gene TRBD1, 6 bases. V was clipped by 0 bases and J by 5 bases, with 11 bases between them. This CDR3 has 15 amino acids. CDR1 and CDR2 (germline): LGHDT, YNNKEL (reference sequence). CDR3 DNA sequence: TGTGCCAGCAGCCAAGATCCAGGGGCAGATCAGCCCCAGCATTTT. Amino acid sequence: CASSQDPGADQPQHF.

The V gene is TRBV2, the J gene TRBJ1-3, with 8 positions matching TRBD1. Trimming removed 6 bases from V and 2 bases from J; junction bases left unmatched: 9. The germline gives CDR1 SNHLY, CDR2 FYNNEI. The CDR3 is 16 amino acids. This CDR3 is CASRNLQGGTGNTIYF. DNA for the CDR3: TGTGCCAGCAGGAATTTACAGGGGGGGACTGGAAACACCATATATTTT.

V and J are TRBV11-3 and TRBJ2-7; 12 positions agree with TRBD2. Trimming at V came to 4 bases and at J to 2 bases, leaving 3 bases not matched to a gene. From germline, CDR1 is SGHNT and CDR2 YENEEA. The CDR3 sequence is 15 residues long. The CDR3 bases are TGTGCCAGCAGCTCTAGCGGGGGGGCCACCTACGAGCAGTACTTC. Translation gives CASSSSGGATYEQYF.

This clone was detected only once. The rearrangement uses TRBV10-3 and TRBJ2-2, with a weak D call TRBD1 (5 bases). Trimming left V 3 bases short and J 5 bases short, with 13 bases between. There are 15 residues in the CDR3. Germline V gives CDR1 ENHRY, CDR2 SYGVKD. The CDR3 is CAISDAIPGTGELFF. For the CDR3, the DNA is TGTGCCATCAGTGATGCGATTCCAGGGACCGGGGAGCTGTTTTTT.